These T cell receptor beta chains were read from a single sample in a study of T-cell reconstitution after alpha-beta-depleted transplantation in children. TCRdb re-called the PCR reads with MiXCR, one entry per CDR3 protein. Of a few hundred thousand distinct CDR3 sequences listed, roughly 10% are singletons. The specimen comprised PBMCs from the stem cell graft donor, sampled from the stem cell graft. All receptors come from a human donor who donated a stem cell graft to a child with acute myeloid leukemia. Both conserved end residues are part of each CDR3. Each record gives: D gene, V gene, clone size, J gene, CDR3 protein, CDR3 DNA. A D gene is named only where the DNA matches it firmly. For some rows the clone size is stated as once, few or many, or as a class when expanded; others skip it.

TRBD2	TRBV12-3/TRBV12-4	-	TRBJ2-7	CASSSRLGGRGYEQYF	TGTGCCAGCAGTTCGCGGTTGGGGGGGAGAGGCTACGAGCAGTACTTC
-	TRBV20-1	few	TRBJ2-5	CSATRWGNQETQYF	TGCAGTGCCACTCGTTGGGGGAACCAAGAGACCCAGTACTTC
TRBD1	TRBV4-1	many	TRBJ1-2	CASSPTGGSGYTF	TGCGCCAGCAGCCCGACAGGGGGATCTGGCTACACCTTC
-	TRBV12-3/TRBV12-4	-	TRBJ2-1	CASSRAGYEQFF	TGTGCCAGCAGCCGAGCAGGGTATGAGCAGTTCTTC
TRBD2	TRBV6-5	-	TRBJ2-1	CASSYSTSGGIHEQFF	TGTGCCAGCAGTTACTCGACTAGCGGGGGGATCCATGAGCAGTTCTTC
-	TRBV6-2/TRBV6-3	few	TRBJ2-3	CASSYSSAGYTQYF	TGTGCCAGCAGTTACTCCTCAGCTGGGTATACGCAGTATTTT
-	TRBV20-1	many	TRBJ2-7	CSARPGRSPYEQYF	TGCAGTGCTAGACCCGGGCGGTCCCCCTACGAGCAGTACTTC
TRBD1	TRBV19	-	TRBJ2-5	CASRTSGTGKETQYF	TGTGCCAGTAGAACATCCGGGACAGGAAAAGAGACCCAGTACTTC
TRBD2	TRBV9	few	TRBJ2-7	CASSVSGRSYEQYF	TGTGCCAGCAGCGTTAGCGGGAGGTCTTACGAGCAGTACTTC
-	TRBV6-5	few	TRBJ1-6	CASSSSWGGNSPLHF	TGTGCCAGCAGTTCTTCCTGGGGAGGGAATTCACCCCTCCACTTT
TRBD2	TRBV29-1	many	TRBJ2-5	CSGGLASGKETQYF	TGCAGCGGGGGTTTGGCTAGCGGGAAAGAGACCCAGTACTTC
-	TRBV14	few	TRBJ2-3	CASDDSGTQYF	TGTGCCAGCGACGATTCAGGAACGCAGTATTTT
TRBD2	TRBV7-2	few	TRBJ2-3	CASRSSGVSDTQYF	TGTGCCAGCAGATCGAGCGGGGTATCAGATACGCAGTATTTT
-	TRBV24-1	-	TRBJ2-3	CATGTLDTQYF	TGTGCCACCGGCACCCTTGATACGCAGTATTTT
TRBD1	TRBV5-1	few	TRBJ1-1	CASSEKTGQTEAFF	TGCGCCAGCAGCGAAAAGACAGGGCAGACTGAAGCTTTCTTT